What follows are 21 T cell receptor beta chains derived from one specimen sequenced in a study of blood T cell repertoires in COVID-19. Produced via immunoSEQ multiplex PCR; TCRdb's table is partial and in-frame only. Of under 20,000 clones in the sample, approximately 88% were seen once. Input material: peripheral blood. The source is a human donor in a cohort sampled during active COVID-19. The donor label of this sample is uncertain.

J is TRBJ2-7 and V is TRBV6-4; TRBD2 is a possible D gene (6 bases). The CDR3 is 17 amino acids. V lost 2 bases, J lost 6 bases, and 23 bases lay in between. Germline assignment: CDR1 MRHNA and CDR2 SNTAGT. CDR3 residues: CASSDPPGTGTHCEQYF. DNA of the CDR3: TGTGCCAGCAGTGACCCCCCCGGGACTGGCACACACTGCGAGCAGTACTTC.

J is TRBJ1-6 and V is TRBV6-5, with no clear D. The germline V and J ends were trimmed by 2 bases and 7 bases, with 9 bases remaining between them. This CDR3 region has 14 residues. Germline V gene lookup returns CDR1 MNHEY and CDR2 SVGAGI. The CDR3 bases are TGTGCCAGCAGTTACGGGCAGTCCAATTCACCCCTCCACTTT. Amino acid sequence: CASSYGQSNSPLHF.

The V gene is TRBV19, the J gene TRBJ1-4; TRBD1 aligns across 7 bases. Germline V gene lookup returns CDR1 LNHDA and CDR2 SQIVND (reference sequence). The junction had 5 bases not matched to a gene; V was cut back by 6 bases and J by 7 bases. This CDR3 comprises 13 residues. CDR3 DNA sequence: TGTGCCAGTAGGCCTACAGGGGTTGAAAAACTGTTTTTT. Translation gives CASRPTGVEKLFF.

The chain combines TRBV6-5 with TRBJ2-7, with D possibly TRBD1 on 6 matching bases. Per the germline V gene, CDR1 is MNHEY and CDR2 is SVGAGI. Trimming removed 0 bases at V and 0 bases at J, with 12 bases between. The CDR3 runs 16 residues. Written as DNA, the CDR3 is TGTGCCAGCAGTTACTCCCGGGACACAGTCTCCTACGAGCAGTACTTC. This gives the protein CASSYSRDTVSYEQYF.

The genes are TRBV18 and TRBJ2-5, with 7 positions matching TRBD2. V was clipped by 1 base and J by 2 bases; unmatched bases: 7. CDR3 size: 16 residues. In germline, CDR1 is KGHSH, CDR2 LQKENI. The CDR3 DNA is TGTGCCAGCTCACCACGGGGAGCGGGGATTCAAGAGACCCAGTACTTC. Residues: CASSPRGAGIQETQYF.

This chain links TRBV28 with TRBJ2-7, with 10 positions matching TRBD1. This CDR3 spans 14 amino acids. The junction had 4 bases not matched to a gene; V was cut back by 3 bases and J by 5 bases. From germline, CDR1 is MDHEN and CDR2 SYDVKM. CDR3 DNA: TGTGCCAGCAGTTTCCGGGACAGGGGTAACGAGCAGTACTTC. As protein: CASSFRDRGNEQYF.

This sequence joins TRBV5-4 and TRBJ2-7, with a weak D call TRBD2 (6 bases). There are 14 residues in the CDR3. Trimming removed 4 bases at V and 2 bases at J, with 13 bases between. The germline gives CDR1 SGHNT, CDR2 YYREEE (reference sequence). In DNA, the CDR3 is TGTGCCAGCAGCAAGGGACTTCCGACCTACGAGCAGTACTTC. Translation gives CASSKGLPTYEQYF.

This chain uses TRBV10-2 with TRBJ2-5, with TRBD2 matching 10 bases. The CDR3 extends over 14 amino acids. CDR1 and CDR2 from the germline V gene are WSHSY and SAAADI. The V segment lost 5 bases and the J segment 5 bases; nucleotides outside the gene matches: 5. Here the CDR3 reads CASSSGRAVETQYF. The CDR3 nucleotides are TGCGCCAGCAGTAGCGGGAGGGCCGTGGAGACCCAGTACTTC.

The chain combines TRBV5-1 with TRBJ2-4, with D unclear. The CDR3 has 14 amino acids. Germline loops: CDR1 SGHRS, CDR2 YFSETQ. Trimming took off 0 bases at V and 3 bases at J, with 7 bases between the two ends. The CDR3, as DNA: TGCGCCAGCAGCTTGGGCAGTTACAAAAACATTCAGTACTTC. Amino acid sequence: CASSLGSYKNIQYF.

The chain combines TRBV7-9 with TRBJ2-3, with D perhaps matching TRBD2 (6 bases). V gave up 2 bases and J gave up 0 bases, with 6 bases separating them. Germline V gene sequence: CDR1 SEHNR, CDR2 FQNEAQ (reference sequence). CDR3 length equals 14 residues. In nucleotides, the CDR3 is TGTGCCAGCAGCTTAACTAGCAGCACAGATACGCAGTATTTT. This gives the protein CASSLTSSTDTQYF.

V and J are TRBV7-9 and TRBJ2-2; D perhaps matches TRBD1 (6 bases). The CDR3 has 13 amino acids. The germline V and J ends were trimmed by 5 bases and 3 bases, with 7 bases remaining between them. Per the germline V gene, CDR1 is SEHNR and CDR2 is FQNEAQ (reference sequence). The CDR3 here is CASSHRDTGELFF. The CDR3 DNA is TGTGCCAGCAGCCACAGGGACACCGGGGAGCTGTTTTTT.

The V gene is TRBV2, the J gene TRBJ1-2; D uncertain. CDR3 length: 15 residues. The germline V and J ends were trimmed by 2 bases and 0 bases, with 10 bases remaining between them. The germline V gene encodes CDR1 SNHLY and CDR2 FYNNEI. CDR3 in DNA: TGTGCCAGCAGTGAATGGGCGGGAGCTAACTATGGCTACACCTTC. Translation: CASSEWAGANYGYTF. The full variable domain, its missing parts supplied by reference TRBV2 and TRBJ1-2, is EPEVTQTPSHQVTQMGQEVILRCVPISNHLYFYWYRQILGQKVEFLVSFYNNEISEKSEIFDDQFSVERPDGSNFTLKIRSTKLEDSAMYFCASSEWAGANYGYTFGSGTRLTVV.

This chain joins TRBV6-5 and TRBJ1-4; 7 bases map to TRBD1. CDR1 and CDR2 (germline): MNHEY, SVGAGI. With 6 bases clipped from V and 6 bases from J, the junction kept 10 bases outside the gene matches. The CDR3 totals 15 residues. CDR3 sequence: CASRVGQVVHEKLFF. The CDR3 coding sequence is TGTGCCAGCAGGGTAGGACAGGTGGTCCATGAAAAACTGTTTTTT.

The gene calls are TRBV5-4 and TRBJ2-3; tentatively, D is TRBD1 (6 bases). Germline assignment: CDR1 SGHNT and CDR2 YYREEE (reference sequence). Trimming pared 1 base from V and 3 bases from J, leaving 9 bases between. The CDR3 is made up of 14 amino acids. CDR3: CASSLTGTTDTQYF. The CDR3 DNA reads TGTGCCAGCAGCTTGACCGGGACAACAGATACGCAGTATTTT.

The CDR3 region is CASSSRTSFNEQFF. In DNA, the CDR3 is TGTGCCAGCAGCTCTCGGACTAGTTTCAATGAGCAGTTCTTC. The chain joins TRBV5-6 to TRBJ2-1; 7 bases fit TRBD2. Germline assignment: CDR1 SGHDT and CDR2 YYEEEE. There are 14 residues in the CDR3. With 3 bases clipped from V and 6 bases from J, the junction kept 6 bases outside the gene matches. The full variable domain, with the rest looked up from reference TRBV5-6 and TRBJ2-1, is DAGVTQSPTHLIKTRGQQVTLRCSPKSGHDTVSWYQQALGQGPQFIFQYYEEEERQRGNFPDRFSGHQFPNYSSELNVNALLLGDSALYLCASSSRTSFNEQFFGPGTRLTVL.

V and J are TRBV11-2 and TRBJ2-2; 9 bases agree with TRBD2. The junction had 7 bases not matched to a gene; V was cut back by 5 bases and J by 6 bases. The CDR3 loop spans 15 amino acids. Germline CDR1 SGHAT, CDR2 FQNNGV. CDR3 bases: TGTGCCAGCAGCAGGAGGAGCGGGAGGCCCGGGGAGCTGTTTTTT. It translates to CASSRRSGRPGELFF.

The CDR3 protein is CASMDRGDEKLFF. CDR3 bases: TGTGCCAGTATGGACAGGGGGGATGAAAAACTGTTTTTT. J is TRBJ1-4 and V is TRBV19; TRBD1 aligns across 10 bases. The CDR3 has 13 residues. V lost 7 bases to trimming and J lost 6 bases; unmatched junction nucleotides: 2. Per the germline V gene, CDR1 is LNHDA and CDR2 is SQIVND (reference sequence). Combining the CDR3 with reference TRBV19 and TRBJ1-4 gives the whole variable domain DGGITQSPKYLFRKEGQNVTLSCEQNLNHDAMYWYRQDPGQGLRLIYYSQIVNDFQKGDIAEGYSVSREKKESFPLTVTSAQKNPTAFYLCASMDRGDEKLFFGSGTQLSVL.

The genes are TRBV5-1 and TRBJ2-2; TRBD1 might be the D (6 bases). The V gene lost 4 bases and the J gene lost 2 bases, with 12 bases spanning the gap. This CDR3 spans 15 amino acids. Per the germline V gene, CDR1 is SGHRS and CDR2 is YFSETQ. The CDR3 region is CASSPKQGNTGELFF. CDR3 in DNA: TGCGCCAGCAGCCCCAAACAGGGTAACACCGGGGAGCTGTTTTTT.

The J gene is TRBJ2-7, the V gene TRBV5-4; 8 bases are shared with TRBD2. There are 15 residues in the CDR3. Trimming at V came to 5 bases and at J to 3 bases, leaving 10 bases not matched to a gene. CDR1 and CDR2 from the germline V gene are SGHNT and YYREEE (reference sequence). The CDR3 coding sequence is TGTGCCAGCAGTAATAGCGGGATCTCCTTCTACGAGCAGTACTTC. Its protein product is CASSNSGISFYEQYF.

The chain links TRBV4-2 to TRBJ1-1, with TRBD1 matching 8 bases. This CDR3 is 15 amino acids long. Germline trimming cut 0 bases from V and 6 bases from J; bases unmatched to any gene: 6. CDR1 is LGHNA and CDR2 is YNFKEQ in the germline V gene. CDR3 sequence: CASSQERQGLSEAFF. As DNA, the CDR3 is TGTGCCAGCAGCCAAGAGCGACAGGGGTTGTCTGAAGCTTTCTTT.

V is TRBV18 and J is TRBJ2-1, with D possibly TRBD2 on 6 matching bases. Germline V CDR1 and CDR2: KGHSH, LQKENI. The V and J ends lost 4 bases and 9 bases respectively, with 19 bases between them. The length of the CDR3 is 15 residues. CDR3 region: CASSQWGELPFEQFF. CDR3 DNA: TGTGCCAGCTCACAGTGGGGGGAACTTCCCTTTGAGCAGTTCTTC.